This TCR beta chain is from a study of cytomegalovirus exposure and HLA in healthy donors. Findings and caveats of the study: The study had only CMV serostatus as immune exposure information.

PCR involved 60 Vbeta and 13 Jbeta primers. Original methodology: About 10 million shared chains were among the 60 million to 80 million unique TCR beta chains that a later analysis counted. Some clones are missing from TCRdb's copy, which holds only in-frame ones; the method was immunoSEQ multiplex PCR. V and J calls plus clone size are reproduced from that table; the DNA served to infer D and trimming. The sample consists of tens of thousands of clones, around three quarters of them appearing once. CDR3 size: 15 residues. V was pared by 1 base and J by 4 bases, with 2 bases of the junction left unmatched. The germline V gene encodes CDR1 SGHVS and CDR2 FNYEAQ. Remarks on this clone: Its target is not known.

The sequence was obtained from a man aged 50-60 years in good health and CMV-seronegative. What was sequenced was PBMCs. This chain uses TRBV7-6 with TRBJ1-3; 9 bases line up with TRBD1. As DNA, the CDR3 is TGTGCCAGCAGCTTAGACGGGACAGGGGGAAACACCATATATTTT. Protein: CASSLDGTGGNTIYF.